This is a list of T cell receptor beta chains from one sample in a study of T cells in Graves' hyperthyroidism and ophthalmopathy. TCRdb reprocessed the multiplex PCR reads with MiXCR, giving one entry per CDR3 protein. The sample has 500,000 to 800,000 distinct CDR3 sequences; approximately 14% are singletons. Sequencing was carried out using blood. The receptors were gathered from a woman aged 50 to 60 with Graves' ophthalmopathy. CDR3s include the opening cysteine and the closing phenylalanine or tryptophan. A D gene is named only where the DNA matches it firmly. Clone size, where shown, is once, few, many, or a class for clones that have expanded.

j_call v_call d_call clone_size cdr3_nt cdr3_aa
TRBJ2-7 TRBV18 TRBD2 many TGTGCCAGCTCACCACCGCCTAGCGGGCTCTCCTACGAGCAGTACTTC CASSPPPSGLSYEQYF
TRBJ2-2 TRBV7-9 TRBD1 - TGTGCCAGCAGCTCCCGGGACAGGGGGCACACCGGGGAGCTGTTTTTT CASSSRDRGHTGELFF
TRBJ1-1 TRBV19 - few TGTGCCAGTAGTATGGGGGGAACTGAAGCTTTCTTT CASSMGGTEAFF
TRBJ2-1 TRBV11-1 TRBD2 many TGTGCCAGCAGCAGAACCAGCGGGAGCTCCTACAATGAGCAGTTCTTC CASSRTSGSSYNEQFF
TRBJ2-1 TRBV29-1 TRBD2 - TGCAGCGTTTCGGCGGGAGTCTACAATGAGCAGTTCTTC CSVSAGVYNEQFF
TRBJ2-7 TRBV20-1 TRBD2 many TGCAGTGCTATAAACCGACTAGCGGGAGGGCCCTACGAGCAGTACTTC CSAINRLAGGPYEQYF
TRBJ2-1 TRBV7-3 TRBD1 many TGTGCCAGCAGCACCGGGACAGGGATTTACAATGAGCAGTTCTTC CASSTGTGIYNEQFF
TRBJ2-1 TRBV28 TRBD2 - TGTGCCAGCAGAAATTACCGGGAGGCGTACAATGAGCTGTTCTTC CASRNYREAYNELFF
TRBJ2-6 TRBV10-3 - - TGTGCCATCAGTGGGGGGGCTGGGGCCAACGTCCTGACTTTC CAISGGAGANVLTF
TRBJ2-3 TRBV11-2 - many TGTGCCAGCACCCGGGATAGGTACACAGATACGCAGTATTTT CASTRDRYTDTQYF
TRBJ1-6 TRBV28 - - TGTGCCAGCCGTGCTGAGGCGAATAATTCACCCCTCCACTTT CASRAEANNSPLHF
TRBJ1-1 TRBV5-1 - few TGCGCCAGCAGCTTGGCCAAGGGCTGGAACACTGAAGCTTTCTTT CASSLAKGWNTEAFF
TRBJ2-2 TRBV7-3 TRBD2 many TGTGCCAGCAGCTTAAAGCGGGGGGACACCGGGGAGCTGTTTTTT CASSLKRGDTGELFF
TRBJ2-1 TRBV19 - many TGTGCCAGTAGTGTGGGACGGCCCTACAATGAGCAGTTCTTC CASSVGRPYNEQFF
TRBJ1-4 TRBV12-3/TRBV12-4 - - TGTGCCAGCAGACCCAAACCAGAAGACAATGAAAAACTGTTTTTT CASRPKPEDNEKLFF
TRBJ2-3 TRBV28 - many TGTGCCAGCAGTTTATCTCGGGGACTTCGCACAGATACGCAGTATTTT CASSLSRGLRTDTQYF
TRBJ2-3 TRBV6-5 - few TGTGCCAGCAGTTACGGGCAGTTCGGACCCACAGATACGCAGTATTTT CASSYGQFGPTDTQYF
TRBJ1-5 TRBV3-1 - - TGTGCCAGCAGCCAAGAGATCTTTCAGCCCCAGCATTTT CASSQEIFQPQHF
TRBJ2-1 TRBV20-1 - many TGCAGTGCTAGTAAAGGTGGCACTGCATACAATGAGCAGTTCTTC CSASKGGTAYNEQFF
TRBJ2-1 TRBV19 - few TGTGCCAGTAAGTCTAGCCCGGGCCACAATGAGCAGTTCTTC CASKSSPGHNEQFF
TRBJ2-1 TRBV4-3 TRBD1 many TGCGCCAGCAGCCAGACAGGGACCAATGAGCAGTTCTTC CASSQTGTNEQFF
TRBJ1-4 TRBV28 TRBD1 many TGTGCCAGCAGTTGGACAGGGGAGGGGAATGAAAAACTGTTTTTT CASSWTGEGNEKLFF
TRBJ1-1 TRBV29-1 - many TGCAGCGTGGCAACTCGTAGAGGACGGTTGAACACTGAAGCTTTCTTT CSVATRRGRLNTEAFF
TRBJ2-6 TRBV7-9 TRBD1 - TGTGCCAGCAGCCTGAAACGGGACAGGGGCTCTGGGGCCAACGTCCTGACTTTC CASSLKRDRGSGANVLTF
TRBJ2-1 TRBV4-3 TRBD2 - TGCGCCAGCAGCCATCGGACTAGCGGGATGTATGAGCAGTTCTTC CASSHRTSGMYEQFF
TRBJ2-1 TRBV7-3 TRBD1 - TGTGCCAGCGGATCAAGACAGGGAAGCAATGAGCAGTTCTTC CASGSRQGSNEQFF
TRBJ2-7 TRBV2 TRBD1 many TGTGCCAGCAGAGGACAGGGGGCAAGGGCTCTCTACGAGCAGTACTTC CASRGQGARALYEQYF
TRBJ2-3 TRBV6-2/TRBV6-3 - few TGTGCCAGCAGTTGGAACAAAGGCGGCACAGATACGCAGTATTTT CASSWNKGGTDTQYF
TRBJ2-1 TRBV7-3 TRBD2 many TGTGCCAGCAGCACCCTGGTTAGCGGGAGCGCTGAGCAGTTCTTC CASSTLVSGSAEQFF
TRBJ1-6 TRBV7-2 TRBD1 many TGTGCCAGCAGTATAGAGGGGGCAGGGCAATCACCCCTCCACTTT CASSIEGAGQSPLHF
TRBJ2-5 TRBV29-1 - few TGCAGCGTTGTCCGTCTCACTAAACAAGAGACCCAGTACTTC CSVVRLTKQETQYF
TRBJ1-4 TRBV29-1 TRBD1 - TGCAGCGCATATATGACAGGGTCCAATGAAAAACTGTTTTTT CSAYMTGSNEKLFF
TRBJ2-3 TRBV7-2 - many TGTGCCAGCAGCTTAGGAGACTATACCTTCACAGATACGCAGTATTTT CASSLGDYTFTDTQYF
TRBJ1-1 TRBV3-1 - many TGTGCCAGCAGCCAAGTTGCGAACACTGAAGCTTTCTTT CASSQVANTEAFF
TRBJ1-6 TRBV12-3/TRBV12-4 TRBD1 - TGTGCCAGCAGTTTGGGACAGGGAGGCTCACCCCTCCACTTT CASSLGQGGSPLHF